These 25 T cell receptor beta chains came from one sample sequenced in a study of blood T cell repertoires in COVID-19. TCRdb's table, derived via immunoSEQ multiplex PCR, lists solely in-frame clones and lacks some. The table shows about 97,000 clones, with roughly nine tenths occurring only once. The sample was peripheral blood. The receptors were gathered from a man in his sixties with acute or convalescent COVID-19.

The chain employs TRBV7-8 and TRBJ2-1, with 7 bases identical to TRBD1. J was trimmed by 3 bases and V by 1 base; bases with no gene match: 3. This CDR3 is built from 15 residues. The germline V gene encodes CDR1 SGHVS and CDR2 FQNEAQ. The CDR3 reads CASSLGQGVYNEQFF. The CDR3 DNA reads TGTGCCAGCAGCTTAGGTCAGGGGGTCTACAATGAGCAGTTCTTC.

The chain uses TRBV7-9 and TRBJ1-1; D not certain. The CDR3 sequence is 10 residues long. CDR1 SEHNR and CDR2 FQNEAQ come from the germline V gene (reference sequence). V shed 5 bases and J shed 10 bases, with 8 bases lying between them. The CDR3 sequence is CASSNEVAFF. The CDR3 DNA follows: TGTGCCAGCAGCAACGAGGTAGCTTTCTTT.

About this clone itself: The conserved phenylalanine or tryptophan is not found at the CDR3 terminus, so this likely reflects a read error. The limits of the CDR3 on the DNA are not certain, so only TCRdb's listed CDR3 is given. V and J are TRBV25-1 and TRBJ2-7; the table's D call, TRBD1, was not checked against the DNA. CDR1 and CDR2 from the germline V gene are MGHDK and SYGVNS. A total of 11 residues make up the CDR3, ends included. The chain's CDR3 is CASSDSQANLG.

This chain's CDR3 is CASSFYLREINSPLHF. CDR3 bases: TGTGCCAGCAGCTTTTATCTAAGGGAGATTAATTCACCCCTCCACTTT. The gene calls are TRBV5-6 and TRBJ1-6, with unresolved D. Germline V gene lookup returns CDR1 SGHDT and CDR2 YYEEEE. The length of the CDR3 is 16 residues. Deletions cut 2 bases from V and 6 bases from J, with 15 bases between.

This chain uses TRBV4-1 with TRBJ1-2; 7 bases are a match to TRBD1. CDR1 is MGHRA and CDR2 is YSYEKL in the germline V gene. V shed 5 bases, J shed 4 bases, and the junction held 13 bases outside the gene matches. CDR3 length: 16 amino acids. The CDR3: CASSAPTGPFGYGYTF. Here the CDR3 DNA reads TGCGCCAGCAGCGCGCCGACAGGGCCCTTTGGCTATGGCTACACCTTC.

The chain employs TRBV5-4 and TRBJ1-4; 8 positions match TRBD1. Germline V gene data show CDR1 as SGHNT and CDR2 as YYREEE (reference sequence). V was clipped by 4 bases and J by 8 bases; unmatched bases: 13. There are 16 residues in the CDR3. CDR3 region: CASSPEAGGSREKLFF. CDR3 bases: TGTGCCAGCAGCCCGGAAGCAGGGGGCTCTAGAGAAAAACTGTTTTTT.

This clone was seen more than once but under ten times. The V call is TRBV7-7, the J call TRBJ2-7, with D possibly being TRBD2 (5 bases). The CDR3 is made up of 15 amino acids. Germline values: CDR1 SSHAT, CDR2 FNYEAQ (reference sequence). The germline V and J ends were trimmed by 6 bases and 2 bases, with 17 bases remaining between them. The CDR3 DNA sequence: TGTGCCAGCAGTCATGGGTTCGGAGGACCCTACGAGCAGTACTTC. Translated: CASSHGFGGPYEQYF.

The CDR3 coding sequence is TGTGCCAGCAGCCAGGGACAGAACTATGGCTACACCTTC. This translates into CASSQGQNYGYTF. This chain joins TRBV6-6 and TRBJ1-2; 7 nucleotides agree with TRBD1. CDR1 MNHNY and CDR2 SVGAGI come from the germline V gene (reference sequence). The junction had 3 bases not matched to a gene; V was cut back by 6 bases and J by 2 bases. The CDR3 is 13 amino acids.

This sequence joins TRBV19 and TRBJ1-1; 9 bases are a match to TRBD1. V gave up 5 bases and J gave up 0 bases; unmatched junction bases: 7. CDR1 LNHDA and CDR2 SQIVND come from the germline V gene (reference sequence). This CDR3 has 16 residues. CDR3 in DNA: TGTGCCAGTAGTCCTACAGGGGGCCCTTTGAACACTGAAGCTTTCTTT. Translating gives CASSPTGGPLNTEAFF.

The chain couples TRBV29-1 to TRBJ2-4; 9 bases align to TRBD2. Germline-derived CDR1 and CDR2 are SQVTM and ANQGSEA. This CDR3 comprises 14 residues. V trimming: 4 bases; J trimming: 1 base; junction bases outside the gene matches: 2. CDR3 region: CSVGGGGAKNIQYF. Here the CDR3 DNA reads TGCAGCGTTGGCGGGGGGGGCGCCAAAAACATTCAGTACTTC.

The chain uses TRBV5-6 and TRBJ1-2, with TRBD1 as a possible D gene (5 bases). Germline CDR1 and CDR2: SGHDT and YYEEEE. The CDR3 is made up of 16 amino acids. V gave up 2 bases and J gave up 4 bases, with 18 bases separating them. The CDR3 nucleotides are TGTGCCAGCAGCTTCCTTGGGGCGCTGGGGGGCTATGGCTACACCTTC. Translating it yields CASSFLGALGGYGYTF.

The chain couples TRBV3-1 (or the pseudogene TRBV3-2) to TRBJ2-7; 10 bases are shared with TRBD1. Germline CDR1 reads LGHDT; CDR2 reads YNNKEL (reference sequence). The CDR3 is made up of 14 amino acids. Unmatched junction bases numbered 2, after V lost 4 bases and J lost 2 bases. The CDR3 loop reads CASSLGQGPYEQYF. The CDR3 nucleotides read TGTGCCAGCAGCCTGGGACAGGGGCCCTACGAGCAGTACTTC.

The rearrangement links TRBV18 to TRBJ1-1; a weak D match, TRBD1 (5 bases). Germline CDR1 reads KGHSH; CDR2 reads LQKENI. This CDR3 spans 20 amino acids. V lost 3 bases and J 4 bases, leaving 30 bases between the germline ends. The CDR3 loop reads CASSPQAEWSGRDLSTEAFF. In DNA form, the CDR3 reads TGTGCCAGCTCACCTCAGGCGGAATGGTCAGGGCGAGACCTAAGCACTGAAGCTTTCTTT.

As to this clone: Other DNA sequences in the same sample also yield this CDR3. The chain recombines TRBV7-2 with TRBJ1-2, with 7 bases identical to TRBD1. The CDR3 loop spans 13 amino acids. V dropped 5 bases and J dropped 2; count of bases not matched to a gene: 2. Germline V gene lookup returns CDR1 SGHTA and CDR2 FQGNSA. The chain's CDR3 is CASSPQGNYGYTF. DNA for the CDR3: TGTGCCAGCAGCCCACAGGGGAACTATGGCTACACCTTC.

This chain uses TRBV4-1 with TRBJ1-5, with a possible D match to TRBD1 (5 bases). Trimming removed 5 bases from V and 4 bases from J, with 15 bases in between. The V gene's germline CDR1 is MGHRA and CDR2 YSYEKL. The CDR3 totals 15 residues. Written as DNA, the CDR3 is TGCGCCAGCAGCACGGGTTGGGGGGAGAATCAGCCCCAGCATTTT. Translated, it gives CASSTGWGENQPQHF.

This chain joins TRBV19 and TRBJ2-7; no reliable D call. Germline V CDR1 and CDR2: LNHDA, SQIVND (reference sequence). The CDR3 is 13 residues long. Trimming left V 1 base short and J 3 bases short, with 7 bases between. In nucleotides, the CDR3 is TGTGCCAGTAGTATAGGAGGTCTCTACGAGCAGTACTTC. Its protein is CASSIGGLYEQYF.

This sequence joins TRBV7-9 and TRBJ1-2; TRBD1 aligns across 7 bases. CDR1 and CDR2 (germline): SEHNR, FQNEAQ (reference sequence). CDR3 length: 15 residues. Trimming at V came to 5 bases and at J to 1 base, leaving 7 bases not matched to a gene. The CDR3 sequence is CASSPGTAFNYGYTF. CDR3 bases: TGTGCCAGCAGCCCCGGGACAGCCTTTAACTATGGCTACACCTTC.

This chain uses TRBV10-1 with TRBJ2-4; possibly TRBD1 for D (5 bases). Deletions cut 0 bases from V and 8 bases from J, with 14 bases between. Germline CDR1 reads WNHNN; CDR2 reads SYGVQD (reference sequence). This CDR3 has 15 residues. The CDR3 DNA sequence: TGCGCCAGCAGTGAGTCGCAGGACGGACAACACATTCAGTACTTC. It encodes CASSESQDGQHIQYF.

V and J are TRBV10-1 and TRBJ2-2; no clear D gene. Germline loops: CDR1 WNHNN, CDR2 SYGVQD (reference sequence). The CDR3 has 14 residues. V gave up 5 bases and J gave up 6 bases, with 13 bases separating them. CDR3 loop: CASSTQTKSGELFF. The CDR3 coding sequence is TGCGCCAGCAGTACCCAGACAAAGTCCGGGGAGCTGTTTTTT.

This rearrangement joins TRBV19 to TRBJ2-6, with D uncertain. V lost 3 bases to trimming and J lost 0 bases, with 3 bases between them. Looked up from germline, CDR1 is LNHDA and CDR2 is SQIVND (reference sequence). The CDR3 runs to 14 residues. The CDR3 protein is CASSISSGANVLTF. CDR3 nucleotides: TGTGCCAGTAGTATCTCCTCTGGGGCCAACGTCCTGACTTTC.

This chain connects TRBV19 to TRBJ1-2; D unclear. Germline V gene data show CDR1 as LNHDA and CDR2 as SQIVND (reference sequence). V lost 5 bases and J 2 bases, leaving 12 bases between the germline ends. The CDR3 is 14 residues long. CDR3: CASSFETRNYGYTF. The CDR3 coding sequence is TGTGCCAGTAGTTTCGAGACAAGAAACTATGGCTACACCTTC.

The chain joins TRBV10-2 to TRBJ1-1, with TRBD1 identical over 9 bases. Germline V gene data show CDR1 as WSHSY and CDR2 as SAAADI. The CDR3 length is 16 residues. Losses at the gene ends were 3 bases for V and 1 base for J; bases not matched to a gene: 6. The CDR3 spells CASSDRTGVGNTEAFF. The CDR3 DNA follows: TGCGCCAGCAGTGACAGGACAGGGGTGGGGAACACTGAAGCTTTCTTT.

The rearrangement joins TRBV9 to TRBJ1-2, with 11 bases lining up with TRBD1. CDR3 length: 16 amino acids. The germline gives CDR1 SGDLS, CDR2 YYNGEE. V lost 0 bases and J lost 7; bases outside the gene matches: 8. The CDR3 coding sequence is TGTGCCAGCAGCGTAGGGACAGGGGGCGAATTGGGTGGCTACACCTTC. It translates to CASSVGTGGELGGYTF.

In DNA, the CDR3 is TGTGCCAGCAGTGGTCAGCGACAGAATCGGGGGGCCGCAACTAATGAAAAACTGTTTTTT. It specifies CASSGQRQNRGAATNEKLFF. The rearrangement uses TRBV6-1 and TRBJ1-4; weak D call: TRBD1 (6 bases). V was shortened by 4 bases and J by 0 bases, with 24 bases between the two germline ends. CDR1 MNHNS and CDR2 SASEGT come from the germline V gene. The length of the CDR3 is 20 residues.

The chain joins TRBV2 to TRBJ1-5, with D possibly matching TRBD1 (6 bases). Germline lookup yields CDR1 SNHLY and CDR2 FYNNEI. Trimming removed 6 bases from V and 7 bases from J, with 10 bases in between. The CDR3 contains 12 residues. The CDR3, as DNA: TGTGCCAGCAGCCTAGGGGGACAGCCCCAGCATTTT. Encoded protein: CASSLGGQPQHF.